One sample yielded the 32 T cell receptor beta chains listed below, sequenced in a study of regulatory dendritic cells for organ transplantation. TCRdb's table, derived via immunoSEQ multiplex PCR, lists solely in-frame clones and lacks some. The table lists roughly 30,000 clones, 82% of them singletons. Input material: naive CD8+ T cells from blood. Subset noted: CD45RA+ naive T cells. The receptors were sampled from a human donor in good health.

The V gene is TRBV7-9, the J gene TRBJ2-5; a weak D match, TRBD2 (6 bases). The CDR3 runs 14 residues. V was clipped by 3 bases and J by 10 bases, with 18 bases between them. In germline, CDR1 is SEHNR, CDR2 FQNEAQ (reference sequence). CDR3 bases: TGTGCCAGCAGCTTCGGGACTCCGGTGGGCGGCCAGTACTTC. Residues: CASSFGTPVGGQYF.

The DNA for the CDR3 is TGCGCCAGCAGCCAAACGACTAGCGGGGGAGAGACCCAGTACTTC. Protein: CASSQTTSGGETQYF. This rearrangement joins TRBV4-3 to TRBJ2-5, with 12 positions matching TRBD2. This CDR3 is 15 amino acids long. Germline values: CDR1 LGHNA, CDR2 YSLEER. The ends lost 2 bases at V and 4 bases at J; junction bases unmatched: 2.

The V gene is TRBV10-3, the J gene TRBJ2-6; D ambiguous. Germline V lookup: CDR1 ENHRY, CDR2 SYGVKD. CDR3 length: 16 residues. Trimming stripped 2 bases from V and 0 bases from J, with 8 bases between. The CDR3 sequence is CAISEPSVSGANVLTF. The CDR3 coding sequence is TGTGCCATCAGTGAGCCCTCAGTCTCTGGGGCCAACGTCCTGACTTTC.

The chain uses TRBV4-1 and TRBJ2-3, with D maybe TRBD2 (5 bases). Germline V gene sequence: CDR1 MGHRA, CDR2 YSYEKL. The V end was cut by 0 bases, the J end by 6 bases, with 13 bases between. CDR3 length: 15 amino acids. This chain's CDR3 is CASSQEPSFPDTQYF. CDR3 bases: TGCGCCAGCAGCCAAGAGCCTAGCTTCCCTGATACGCAGTATTTT.

The chain links TRBV6-5 to TRBJ2-7; 9 bases match TRBD2. Germline CDR1 MNHEY, CDR2 SVGAGI. Germline trimming cut 7 bases from V and 6 bases from J; bases unmatched to any gene: 13. This CDR3 spans 15 amino acids. The DNA of the CDR3 is TGTGCCAGCATTCTCCCACTAGCGGGTAAACGCGAGCAGTACTTC. Protein sequence: CASILPLAGKREQYF.

This chain joins TRBV7-9 and TRBJ2-7, with 10 bases that match TRBD1. Germline assignment: CDR1 SEHNR and CDR2 FQNEAQ (reference sequence). This CDR3 is 15 amino acids long. V was clipped by 4 bases and J by 0 bases; unmatched bases: 3. CDR3 nucleotides: TGTGCCAGCAGCTCGGGACAGGGGCCCTCCTACGAGCAGTACTTC. Its translation is CASSSGQGPSYEQYF.

V usage is TRBV29-1 and J usage is TRBJ1-3; D remains unclear. The CDR3 contains 13 residues. Germline assignment: CDR1 SQVTM and CDR2 ANQGSEA. V was clipped by 0 bases and J by 4 bases, with 7 bases between them. The CDR3 loop is CSVEEAFGNTIYF. CDR3 bases: TGCAGCGTTGAAGAGGCATTCGGAAACACCATATATTTT.

The rearrangement links TRBV4-2 to TRBJ1-1; no definite D call. The V gene's germline CDR1 is LGHNA and CDR2 YNFKEQ. This CDR3 has 12 residues. V lost 4 bases and J lost 5, with 8 bases in between. CDR3 region: CASSRSGTEAFF. For the CDR3, the DNA is TGTGCCAGCAGCCGCTCCGGGACTGAAGCTTTCTTT.

The chain is built from TRBV19 and TRBJ2-3, with D hard to call. The CDR3 extends over 12 amino acids. V lost 2 bases to trimming and J lost 4 bases, with 4 bases between them. Germline V lookup: CDR1 LNHDA, CDR2 SQIVND (reference sequence). The CDR3 is CASSIYADTQYF. As DNA, the CDR3 is TGTGCCAGTAGTATATATGCAGATACGCAGTATTTT.

In this sample, this clone turned up a few times. The chain carries TRBV5-6 and TRBJ1-1; tentatively, D is TRBD1 (6 bases). Germline V CDR1 and CDR2: SGHDT, YYEEEE. The CDR3 spans 13 residues. V lost 0 bases and J lost 4, with 7 bases in between. CDR3 sequence: CASSLGGGTEAFF. CDR3 in DNA: TGTGCCAGCAGCTTGGGAGGGGGCACTGAAGCTTTCTTT.

The chain couples TRBV27 to TRBJ2-7; 10 nucleotides match TRBD1. The CDR3 loop spans 17 amino acids. Germline V lookup: CDR1 MNHEY, CDR2 SMNVEV (reference sequence). Trimming removed 4 bases from V and 2 bases from J; junction bases left unmatched: 11. CDR3 sequence: CASSYPKPGQGTYEQYF. As DNA, the CDR3 is TGTGCCAGCAGTTACCCTAAACCGGGACAGGGGACCTACGAGCAGTACTTC.

This CDR3 reads CASSLFSGFAEAFF. The DNA for the CDR3 is TGTGCCAGCAGTTTATTTTCCGGGTTTGCTGAAGCTTTCTTT. This chain uses TRBV28 with TRBJ1-1; no clear D gene. V was pared by 1 base and J by 6 bases, with 12 bases between. The CDR3 totals 14 residues. Per the germline V gene, CDR1 is MDHEN and CDR2 is SYDVKM.

This rearrangement joins TRBV6-5 to TRBJ2-1; no definite D call. This CDR3 region has 12 residues. Trimming removed 3 bases at V and 8 bases at J, with 8 bases between. Germline V gene data show CDR1 as MNHEY and CDR2 as SVGAGI. In DNA form, the CDR3 reads TGTGCCAGCAGTTATGGCTCAGATGAGCAGTTCTTC. This gives the protein CASSYGSDEQFF.

This clone has a handful of counts. The chain joins TRBV4-1 to TRBJ1-6; D ambiguous. CDR1 is MGHRA, CDR2 YSYEKL, per germline. This CDR3 has 14 residues. Trimming stripped 3 bases from V and 6 bases from J, with 9 bases between. In nucleotides, the CDR3 is TGCGCCAGCAGCCATCCGGGAATTAATTCACCCCTCCACTTT. This codes for CASSHPGINSPLHF.

The rearrangement links TRBV6-1 to TRBJ1-1; 7 bases map to TRBD1. From germline, CDR1 is MNHNS and CDR2 SASEGT. V gave up 2 bases and J gave up 4 bases; unmatched junction bases: 1. This CDR3 has 13 residues. The CDR3 nucleotides are TGTGCCAGCAGTGAAAGGGGGCCCACTGAAGCTTTCTTT. This encodes CASSERGPTEAFF.

This chain links TRBV28 with TRBJ2-7, with 10 bases matching TRBD1. CDR3 length: 14 amino acids. Germline-derived CDR1 and CDR2 are MDHEN and SYDVKM. The V and J ends lost 6 bases and 5 bases, in that order; junction bases with no gene match: 7. The CDR3 loop reads CASRQGQGSHEQYF. DNA of the CDR3: TGTGCCAGCAGGCAGGGACAGGGGTCCCACGAGCAGTACTTC.

The chain links TRBV5-6 to TRBJ2-7; 9 bases fit TRBD1. Germline V CDR1 and CDR2: SGHDT, YYEEEE. V shed 4 bases, J shed 0 bases, and the junction held 2 bases outside the gene matches. There are 14 residues in the CDR3. Written as DNA, the CDR3 is TGTGCCAGCAGCCCGGGACAGGGCTCCTACGAGCAGTACTTC. Its translation: CASSPGQGSYEQYF.

The chain recombines TRBV9 with TRBJ2-1; 10 bases agree with TRBD2. The germline CDR1 and CDR2 sequences are SGDLS and YYNGEE. V lost 2 bases and J lost 7; bases outside the gene matches: 6. This CDR3 comprises 15 residues. This CDR3 is CASSVSGTSDNEQFF. The DNA for the CDR3 is TGTGCCAGCAGCGTTTCAGGGACTAGCGATAATGAGCAGTTCTTC.

The J gene is TRBJ2-3, the V gene TRBV9; TRBD2 might be the D (6 bases). CDR1 is SGDLS, CDR2 YYNGEE, per germline. Trimming pared 4 bases from V and 0 bases from J, leaving 12 bases between. The CDR3 is made up of 15 amino acids. CDR3 nucleotide sequence: TGTGCCAGCAGCCCTTCCGGGACTAGCACAGATACGCAGTATTTT. This encodes CASSPSGTSTDTQYF.

For the CDR3, the DNA is TGTGCCAGCAGCCTTCGTAGGAGGGGAACAGATACGCAGTATTTT. This gives the protein CASSLRRRGTDTQYF. The chain links TRBV5-4 to TRBJ2-3; weak D call: TRBD2 (6 bases). CDR3 length equals 15 residues. The V end lost 4 bases, the J end lost 3 bases, and 15 bases lay between the germline ends. The germline V gene encodes CDR1 SGHNT and CDR2 YYREEE (reference sequence).

In this sample, this clone turned up a few times. V usage is TRBV7-3 and J usage is TRBJ1-1; TRBD1 might be the D (6 bases). Trimming stripped 3 bases from V and 0 bases from J, with 14 bases between. The CDR3 contains 16 residues. CDR1 and CDR2 (germline): SGHTA, FQGTGA. The DNA of the CDR3 is TGTGCCAGCAGCTTCCTTGGGAGGGGGATGAACACTGAAGCTTTCTTT. Protein product: CASSFLGRGMNTEAFF. The complete variable domain, with remaining parts taken from reference TRBV7-3 and TRBJ1-1, reads GAGVSQTPSNKVTEKGKYVELRCDPISGHTALYWYRQSLGQGPEFLIYFQGTGAADDSGLPNDRFFAVRPEGSVSTLKIQRTERGDSAVYLCASSFLGRGMNTEAFFGQGTRLTVV.

This clone has more than one count but fewer than ten. The V gene is TRBV12-5, the J gene TRBJ2-3; a weak D match, TRBD1 (5 bases). This CDR3 is 12 amino acids long. Per germline, CDR1 LGHNT and CDR2 FRNRAP. V lost 6 bases to trimming and J lost 1 base, with 5 bases between them. The CDR3 nucleotides are TGTGCTAGTGGACAGGGCACAGATACGCAGTATTTT. Encoded protein: CASGQGTDTQYF.

The chain has TRBV6-5 and TRBJ2-2, with a tentative D call TRBD1 (5 bases). The CDR3 spans 14 residues. Between the trimmed V and J ends, which lost 2 bases and 6 bases, there was a span of 10 bases. Germline values: CDR1 MNHEY, CDR2 SVGAGI. The CDR3 coding sequence is TGTGCCAGCAGTTACCTTCAAGGGGCCGGGGAGCTGTTTTTT. Translated, it gives CASSYLQGAGELFF.

This clone is a singleton in its sample. The chain is built from TRBV18 and TRBJ2-7; 8 bases map to TRBD1. The germline gives CDR1 KGHSH, CDR2 LQKENI. J was trimmed by 2 bases and V by 4 bases; bases with no gene match: 4. The length of the CDR3 is 14 residues. The CDR3 coding sequence is TGTGCCAGCTCACTGGCGGACAGGGCCTACGAGCAGTACTTC. Residues: CASSLADRAYEQYF.

This chain links TRBV5-4 with TRBJ2-1; 12 bases map to TRBD2. CDR3 length: 19 residues. Trimming at V came to 1 base and at J to 0 bases, leaving 8 bases not matched to a gene. Germline CDR1 SGHNT, CDR2 YYREEE (reference sequence). DNA for the CDR3: TGTGCCAGCAGCTTGAGACTAGCGGGGGTTACGAGCTCCTACAATGAGCAGTTCTTC. As protein: CASSLRLAGVTSSYNEQFF.

DNA of the CDR3: TGTGCCAGCAGTTACTCGCAGGGGGCGAACTATGGCTACACCTTC. This gives the protein CASSYSQGANYGYTF. This chain links TRBV6-5 with TRBJ1-2, with 8 positions matching TRBD1. Germline V gives CDR1 MNHEY, CDR2 SVGAGI. After removal of 0 bases from V and 2 bases from J, the junction contained 2 bases not matched to a gene. The CDR3 has 15 amino acids.

This rearrangement joins TRBV13 to TRBJ2-7; 7 bases line up with TRBD1. V lost 5 bases and J lost 3; bases outside the gene matches: 7. The length of the CDR3 is 14 residues. Germline V gene data show CDR1 as PRHDT and CDR2 as FYEKMQ (reference sequence). The CDR3 here is CASSSWDRDYEQYF. As DNA, the CDR3 is TGTGCCAGCAGCAGCTGGGACAGAGACTACGAGCAGTACTTC.

This CDR3 reads CASSPDNNEQFF. CDR3 DNA sequence: TGTGCCAGTAGTCCGGACAACAATGAGCAGTTCTTC. This chain links TRBV19 with TRBJ2-1, with D maybe TRBD1 (5 bases). Per the germline V gene, CDR1 is LNHDA and CDR2 is SQIVND (reference sequence). V gave up 5 bases and J gave up 5 bases, with 7 bases separating them. The CDR3 is 12 amino acids.

The V gene is TRBV15, the J gene TRBJ2-7; 7 bases map to TRBD2. The V gene end was trimmed by 1 base and the J gene end by 6 bases; junction bases not matched to a gene: 0. This CDR3 spans 12 amino acids. CDR1 is LNHNV and CDR2 is YYDKDF in the germline V gene (reference sequence). The CDR3 sequence: CATSRGGGEQYF. The DNA of the CDR3 is TGTGCCACCAGCAGAGGCGGGGGCGAGCAGTACTTC.

J is TRBJ1-5 and V is TRBV6-1; no reliable D call. This CDR3 region has 14 residues. V dropped 8 bases and J dropped 0 bases, with 11 bases sitting between them. Germline assignment: CDR1 MNHNS and CDR2 SASEGT. Written as DNA, the CDR3 is TGTGCCAGCCATGCGGCGTATAGCAATCAGCCCCAGCATTTT. Translated: CASHAAYSNQPQHF.

The rearrangement links TRBV12-5 to TRBJ2-5, with TRBD2 matching over 8 bases. Judging by the DNA end, TRBJ2-7 fits better; the J call may be wrong. Germline lookup yields CDR1 LGHNT and CDR2 FRNRAP. This CDR3 is 13 amino acids long. This chain's CDR3 is CAISGGYSYEQYF. The CDR3 DNA reads as TGTGCTATCAGCGGGGGCTACTCCTACGAGCAGTACTTC.

The chain is built from TRBV4-2 and TRBJ1-1; TRBD1 matches 7 bases. J was trimmed by 4 bases and V by 4 bases; bases with no gene match: 6. The germline CDR1 and CDR2 sequences are LGHNA and YNFKEQ. CDR3 size: 14 residues. CDR3 in amino acids: CASSRDSAVTEAFF. In DNA form, the CDR3 reads TGTGCCAGCAGCCGGGACAGTGCGGTCACTGAAGCTTTCTTT.